One sample yielded the 14 T cell receptor beta chains listed below, sequenced in a study of PD-1 blockade in mismatch repair-deficient tumors. Only in-frame clones appear in the TCRdb table, and some are missing; sequencing was by immunoSEQ multiplex PCR. The table lists approximately 38,000 clones, 75% to 85% of them singletons, with roughly 20% in the top ten. The specimen comprised peripheral blood, sampled 4 weeks after starting pembrolizumab. These receptors came from an adult with mismatch repair-deficient cancer.

The chain combines TRBV2 with TRBJ2-5, with D tentatively TRBD2 (5 bases). Trimming took off 8 bases at V and 7 bases at J, with 11 bases between the two ends. The CDR3 runs to 11 residues. From germline, CDR1 is SNHLY and CDR2 FYNNEI. In DNA, the CDR3 is TGTGCCAGCCGCCCCGAGGGGACCCAGTACTTC. It is translated as CASRPEGTQYF.

This clone is classed as large. CDR3 nucleotides: TGTGCCAGCAGCCGGGATATGGTTTGGGGCTATGGCTACACCTTC. Its translation is CASSRDMVWGYGYTF. V and J are TRBV14 and TRBJ1-2; D call uncertain. Germline lookup yields CDR1 SGHDN and CDR2 FVKESK. The V end lost 4 bases, the J end lost 4 bases, and 16 bases lay between the germline ends. The CDR3 is 15 amino acids.

V usage is TRBV27 and J usage is TRBJ2-5; a weak D match, TRBD1 (6 bases). The CDR3 covers 13 residues. Trimming cost V 6 bases and J 1 base, with 9 bases left between them. The V gene's germline CDR1 is MNHEY and CDR2 SMNVEV (reference sequence). The CDR3 sequence is CASSRTAQETQYF. The CDR3 bases are TGTGCCAGCAGCCGGACAGCCCAAGAGACCCAGTACTTC.

The chain has TRBV4-2 and TRBJ2-7; no clear D gene. Germline V gene lookup returns CDR1 LGHNA and CDR2 YNFKEQ. Trimming shortened V by 1 base and J by 0 bases, and 13 bases separated the two germline ends. The CDR3 runs 16 residues. In DNA, the CDR3 is TGTGCCAGCAGCCAAGTCTTTTCGGGCGCCTCCTACGAGCAGTACTTC. Translation gives CASSQVFSGASYEQYF.

The chain is built from TRBV10-2 and TRBJ2-7, with D maybe TRBD1 (7 bases). V lost 4 bases and J 0 bases, leaving 13 bases between the germline ends. The CDR3 spans 15 residues. CDR1 and CDR2 from the germline V gene are WSHSY and SAAADI. This chain's CDR3 is CASSGQGLNSYEQYF. The CDR3 bases are TGCGCCAGCAGTGGACAGGGACTGAACTCCTACGAGCAGTACTTC.

DNA for the CDR3: TGCGCCAGCAGCTTTGATGGGACAGGGGGGCGTGGGGAGCAGTTCTTC. Its protein product is CASSFDGTGGRGEQFF. This chain joins TRBV5-1 and TRBJ2-1; 11 bases line up with TRBD1. Trimming removed 2 bases from V and 10 bases from J; junction bases left unmatched: 11. There are 16 residues in the CDR3. Per germline, CDR1 SGHRS and CDR2 YFSETQ. Full variable domain (missing parts from reference TRBV5-1 and TRBJ2-1): KAGVTQTPRYLIKTRGQQVTLSCSPISGHRSVSWYQQTPGQGLQFLFEYFSETQRNKGNFPGRFSGRQFSNSRSEMNVSTLELGDSALYLCASSFDGTGGRGEQFFGPGTRLTVL.

This clone was seen a single time. The chain joins TRBV28 to TRBJ2-3; possible D gene TRBD1, 5 bases. CDR1 and CDR2 (germline): MDHEN, SYDVKM. The CDR3 runs to 16 residues. The V end was cut by 3 bases, the J end by 0 bases, with 13 bases between. CDR3 coding DNA: TGTGCCAGCAGTTTTAGCACAGGCTCAAGCACAGATACGCAGTATTTT. Translated, it gives CASSFSTGSSTDTQYF.

The chain has TRBV7-9 and TRBJ2-5; 7 nucleotides align to TRBD2. Looked up from germline, CDR1 is SEHNR and CDR2 is FQNEAQ (reference sequence). The V gene end was trimmed by 3 bases and the J gene end by 6 bases; junction bases not matched to a gene: 10. CDR3 length equals 15 residues. The CDR3 nucleotides read TGTGCCAGCAGCTTCTGGTTAGCGGGTGTAAAGACCCAGTACTTC. Translated, it gives CASSFWLAGVKTQYF.

The rearrangement links TRBV11-1 to TRBJ2-3, with D possibly matching TRBD1 (6 bases). The CDR3 is made up of 15 amino acids. Germline V gene data show CDR1 as SGHAT and CDR2 as FQDESV (reference sequence). Trimming took 1 base from V and 1 from J, leaving 9 bases between them. Here the CDR3 reads CASSLGGGGTDTQYF. CDR3 sequence (DNA): TGTGCCAGCAGCTTAGGAGGGGGAGGCACAGATACGCAGTATTTT.

The chain has TRBV6-1 and TRBJ2-7; 9 bases map to TRBD2. CDR1 is MNHNS and CDR2 is SASEGT in the germline V gene. The CDR3 consists of 15 residues. V was clipped by 7 bases and J by 5 bases; unmatched bases: 12. As DNA, the CDR3 is TGTGCCAGCACTCCCATAGCGGGAGAAATCCACGAGCAGTACTTC. Translating it yields CASTPIAGEIHEQYF.

The chain recombines TRBV4-1 with TRBJ2-7; D may be TRBD1 or TRBD2 (5 bases each). This CDR3 spans 12 amino acids. V was trimmed by 3 bases and J by 7 bases, leaving 10 bases between them. Germline V lookup: CDR1 MGHRA, CDR2 YSYEKL. This CDR3 is CASSQGVREQYF. DNA of the CDR3: TGCGCCAGCAGCCAGGGGGTGAGAGAGCAGTACTTC.

The V and J genes are TRBV2 and TRBJ1-2, with 11 bases matching TRBD1. The CDR3 runs 13 residues. Looked up from germline, CDR1 is SNHLY and CDR2 is FYNNEI. V shed 6 bases, J shed 6 bases, and the junction held 3 bases outside the gene matches. The CDR3 sequence is CASRGQGGDGYTF. The DNA for the CDR3 is TGTGCCAGCAGGGGACAGGGGGGAGATGGCTACACCTTC.

The genes are TRBV30 and TRBJ1-1; D remains unclear. CDR3 length equals 12 residues. V dropped 3 bases and J dropped 1 base, with 6 bases sitting between them. Germline values: CDR1 GTSNPN, CDR2 SVGIG (reference sequence). The CDR3, as DNA: TGTGCCTGGAGAGAGCCGAACACTGAAGCTTTCTTT. It specifies CAWREPNTEAFF.

The genes are TRBV4-1 and TRBJ2-5; TRBD1 aligns across 7 bases. The germline V gene encodes CDR1 MGHRA and CDR2 YSYEKL. J was trimmed by 5 bases and V by 4 bases; bases with no gene match: 7. The CDR3 spans 14 residues. CDR3: CASSPLTGMETQYF. The CDR3, as DNA: TGCGCCAGCAGCCCCCTGACAGGGATGGAGACCCAGTACTTC.